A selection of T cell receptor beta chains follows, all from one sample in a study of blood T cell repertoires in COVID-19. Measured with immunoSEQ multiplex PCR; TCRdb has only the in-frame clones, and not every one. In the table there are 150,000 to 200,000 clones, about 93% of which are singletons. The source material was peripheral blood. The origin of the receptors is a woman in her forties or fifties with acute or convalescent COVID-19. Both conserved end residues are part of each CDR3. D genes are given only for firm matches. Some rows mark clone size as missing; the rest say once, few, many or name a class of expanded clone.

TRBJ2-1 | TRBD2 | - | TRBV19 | TGTGCCAGTAGTGGGGGGACTAGCGGGAGAAGGTTCTTC | CASSGGTSGRRFF
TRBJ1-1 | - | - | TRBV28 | TGTGCCAGCAGTTTAACAGGGTCGAACACTGAAGCTTTCTTT | CASSLTGSNTEAFF
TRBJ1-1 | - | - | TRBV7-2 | TGTGCCAGCAGCTTAGAAGGGCAGCGGTCCACTGAAGCTTTCTTT | CASSLEGQRSTEAFF
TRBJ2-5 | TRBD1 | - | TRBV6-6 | TGTGCCAGCAGCCCCGGGACAGCTCCCTTGGGAGAGACCCAGTACTTC | CASSPGTAPLGETQYF
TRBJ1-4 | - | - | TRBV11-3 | TGTGCCAGCAGCTTAGGGGTTGGGGGCGTAGGTAATGAAAAACTGTTTTTT | CASSLGVGGVGNEKLFF
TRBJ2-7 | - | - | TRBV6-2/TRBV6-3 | TGTGCCAGCAGCTCCAGGGAAGAGCAGTACTTC | CASSSREEQYF
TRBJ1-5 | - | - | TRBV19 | TGTGCCAGTAGTACCGACAGGAGAAATCAGCCCCAGCATTTT | CASSTDRRNQPQHF
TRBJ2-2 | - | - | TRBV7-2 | TGTGCCAGCAGCTTAGAAGGGGACACTGCGAACGGGGAGCTGTTTTTT | CASSLEGDTANGELFF
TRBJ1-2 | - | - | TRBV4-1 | TGCGCCAGCAGCCAAGTTGGCTGGGCCGGGGGTGGCTACACCTTC | CASSQVGWAGGGYTF
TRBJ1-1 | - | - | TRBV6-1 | TGTGCCAGCAGTGAACTCCTACGACGGGGTGAAGCTTTCTTT | CASSELLRRGEAFF
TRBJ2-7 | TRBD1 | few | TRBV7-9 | TGTGCCAGCAGCTTAAGGGGGCTCCTTACCTACGAGCAGTACTTC | CASSLRGLLTYEQYF
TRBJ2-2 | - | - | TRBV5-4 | TGTGCCAGCGACAACGCTACCGGGGAGCTGTTTTTT | CASDNATGELFF
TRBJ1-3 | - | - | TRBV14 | TGTGCCAGCAGCCAAGTCCTCTGGAGCTCTGGAAACACCATATATTTT | CASSQVLWSSGNTIYF
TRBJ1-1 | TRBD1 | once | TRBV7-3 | TGTGCCAGCAGCCCCTCACCAGGGGGTCATTTTAACACTGAAGCTTTCTTT | CASSPSPGGHFNTEAFF
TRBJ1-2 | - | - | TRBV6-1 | TGTGCCAGCAGTGAAGCGGGACACGGATTCTATGGCTACACCTTC | CASSEAGHGFYGYTF
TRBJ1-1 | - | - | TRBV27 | TGTGCCAGCAGTCCCCGACTCAGTAGCACTGAAGCTTTCTTT | CASSPRLSSTEAFF
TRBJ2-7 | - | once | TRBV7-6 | TGTGCCAGCAGCCTCAGGAAGGGGGAGATCTCCTACGAGCAGTACTTC | CASSLRKGEISYEQYF
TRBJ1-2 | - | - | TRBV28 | TGTGCCAGCACTCGTCCATTGCAGGGCCGAAGCTTTAACTATGGCTACACCTTC | CASTRPLQGRSFNYGYTF
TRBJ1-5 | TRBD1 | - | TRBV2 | TGTGCCAGCAGCGGGGACAGGGGGTACAATCAGCCCCAGCATTTT | CASSGDRGYNQPQHF
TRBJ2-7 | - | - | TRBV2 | TGTGCCAGCAGTGTCGAACGGGAGAACGAGCAGTACTTC | CASSVERENEQYF
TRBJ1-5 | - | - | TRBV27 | TGTGCCAGCAGTTTGACCCCGGGTCAGCCCCAGCATTTT | CASSLTPGQPQHF